A single sample is the source of the 18 T cell receptor beta chains below, sequenced in a study of regulatory T cells in long-lasting Graves disease. The sample's time point: newly diagnosed GD, antithyroid drugs for less than 3 months. Preparation of the TCR library used RNA extracted from PBMCs. Investigators prepared the TCR beta libraries by applying iRepertoire HTBI primers and Arm-PCR of CDR3 regions. Each CDR3 protein gets one entry after TCRdb re-called the multiplex PCR reads with MiXCR. In the table there are about 240,000 distinct CDR3 sequences, 20% of which are singletons. The sequences come from peripheral blood mononuclear cells (PBMCs), collected at new diagnosis, from a patient treated with antithyroid drugs. The receptors come from a female donor with Graves disease.

The chain has TRBV6-9 and TRBJ1-1; D not resolved. Germline lookup yields CDR1 MNHGY and CDR2 SVAAGI. Trimming removed 3 bases at V and 4 bases at J, with 21 bases between. CDR3 size: 17 residues. DNA of the CDR3: TGTGCCAGCAGTTACACCACCGTCAAGGCTCGGGGCACTGAAGCTTTCTTT. Residues: CASSYTTVKARGTEAFF.

This clonotype was observed at least ten times. V and J are TRBV20-1 and TRBJ2-3; no clear D. Germline V gene lookup returns CDR1 DFQATT and CDR2 SNEGSKA (reference sequence). The CDR3 runs 12 residues. Trimming stripped 4 bases from V and 6 bases from J, with 11 bases between. As DNA, the CDR3 is TGCAGTGCTACAAAGTCATACGATACGCAGTATTTT. Translation: CSATKSYDTQYF.

This clonotype was recorded at least ten times. The chain is built from TRBV4-2 and TRBJ1-4; D not certain. V was pared by 0 bases and J by 5 bases, with 7 bases between. The CDR3 is 14 residues long. Germline CDR1 and CDR2: LGHNA and YNFKEQ. The CDR3 DNA reads TGTGCCAGCAGCCAAGACCCGACCAATGAAAAACTGTTTTTT. Amino acids: CASSQDPTNEKLFF.

Here the CDR3 DNA reads TGTGCCAGCAGTCCAGGGGGGACAGGGGGGGACATTCAGTACTTC. Translating it yields CASSPGGTGGDIQYF. The rearrangement joins TRBV6-1 to TRBJ2-4; TRBD1 matches at 11 bases. Germline V gene data show CDR1 as MNHNS and CDR2 as SASEGT. V shed 5 bases, J shed 8 bases, and the junction held 8 bases outside the gene matches. This CDR3 comprises 15 residues.

There are many counts of this clonotype. The chain joins TRBV5-1 to TRBJ2-7; 10 nucleotides align to TRBD2. CDR1 SGHRS and CDR2 YFSETQ come from the germline V gene. Trimming at V came to 4 bases and at J to 2 bases, leaving 6 bases not matched to a gene. This CDR3 contains 15 residues. The CDR3 bases are TGCGCCAGCAGCGGGTTGACTAGCGGGCCCTACGAGCAGTACTTC. It encodes CASSGLTSGPYEQYF.

This clonotype has at least ten counts. This sequence joins TRBV20-1 and TRBJ1-1; D is possibly TRBD1 (5 bases). The CDR3 covers 15 residues. Germline CDR1 DFQATT, CDR2 SNEGSKA (reference sequence). The V and J ends lost 6 bases and 0 bases respectively, with 17 bases between them. Here the CDR3 reads CSARDFGRVNTEAFF. CDR3 DNA: TGCAGTGCCCGGGACTTCGGGAGGGTGAACACTGAAGCTTTCTTT.

This clonotype was counted only a few times. The genes are TRBV14 and TRBJ1-1, with D maybe TRBD1 (5 bases). Trimming shortened V by 0 bases and J by 5 bases, and 16 bases separated the two germline ends. The CDR3 totals 16 residues. The V gene's germline CDR1 is SGHDN and CDR2 FVKESK. The CDR3: CASSQEGGTLGTEAFF. The CDR3 nucleotides are TGTGCCAGCAGCCAAGAGGGTGGGACCCTGGGTACTGAAGCTTTCTTT. The whole variable domain, remainder taken from reference TRBV14 and TRBJ1-1, is EAGVTQFPSHSVIEKGQTVTLRCDPISGHDNLYWYRRVMGKEIKFLLHFVKESKQDESGMPNNRFLAERTGGTYSTLKVQPAELEDSGVYFCASSQEGGTLGTEAFFGQGTRLTVV.

This clonotype was detected ten times or more. The chain employs TRBV28 and TRBJ1-6; tentatively, D is TRBD1 (6 bases). Trimming pared 3 bases from V and 9 bases from J, leaving 15 bases between. The length of the CDR3 is 15 residues. Germline V gene sequence: CDR1 MDHEN, CDR2 SYDVKM. The CDR3 sequence: CASSFTKGGSSPLHF. CDR3 coding DNA: TGTGCCAGCAGTTTTACGAAGGGGGGGAGTTCACCCCTCCACTTT.

At least ten counts were recorded for this clonotype. The chain employs TRBV2 and TRBJ2-3, with 10 bases aligning to TRBD2. This CDR3 comprises 15 residues. CDR1 is SNHLY and CDR2 is FYNNEI in the germline V gene. V was pared by 2 bases and J by 5 bases, with 4 bases of the junction left unmatched. The DNA of the CDR3 is TGTGCCAGCAGTGAATTAGCGGGGGGTTTAGATACGCAGTATTTT. Protein sequence: CASSELAGGLDTQYF. Supplemented by reference TRBV2 and TRBJ2-3, the full variable domain reads EPEVTQTPSHQVTQMGQEVILRCVPISNHLYFYWYRQILGQKVEFLVSFYNNEISEKSEIFDDQFSVERPDGSNFTLKIRSTKLEDSAMYFCASSELAGGLDTQYFGPGTRLTVL.

The table lists this clonotype with many counts. This rearrangement joins TRBV6-2 or TRBV6-3 to TRBJ2-1; unclear D gene. The CDR3 loop spans 11 amino acids. V was clipped by 6 bases and J by 4 bases, with 4 bases between them. CDR1 and CDR2 from the germline V gene are MNHEY and SVGEGT. In DNA, the CDR3 is TGTGCCAGCAGGGATTACAATGAGCAGTTCTTC. Its protein product is CASRDYNEQFF.

This clonotype was seen a handful of times. V is TRBV20-1 and J is TRBJ2-5, with a possible D match to TRBD2 (5 bases). The V gene lost 6 bases and the J gene lost 5 bases, with 10 bases spanning the gap. Looked up from germline, CDR1 is DFQATT and CDR2 is SNEGSKA (reference sequence). The CDR3 length is 11 residues. CDR3 residues: CSAPASETQYF. CDR3 DNA sequence: TGCAGTGCCCCAGCTAGCGAGACCCAGTACTTC.

CDR3 amino acids: CASSLGTGGRETQYF. The CDR3 coding sequence is TGTGCCAGCAGCTTAGGGACAGGGGGTCGGGAGACCCAGTACTTC. The chain employs TRBV7-9 and TRBJ2-5; 10 nucleotides agree with TRBD1. V lost 1 base to trimming and J lost 5 bases; unmatched junction nucleotides: 4. The CDR3 has 15 residues. Germline CDR1 reads SEHNR; CDR2 reads FQNEAQ (reference sequence).

The chain is built from TRBV7-6 and TRBJ2-1; D perhaps matches TRBD2 (7 bases). Trimming took 1 base from V and 7 from J, leaving 11 bases between them. The CDR3 sequence is 14 residues long. Germline V gives CDR1 SGHVS, CDR2 FNYEAQ. The CDR3 sequence is CASSLGGGANEQFF. The CDR3 bases are TGTGCCAGCAGCTTAGGTGGGGGGGCGAATGAGCAGTTCTTC. Complete variable domain (other parts from reference TRBV7-6 and TRBJ2-1): GAGVSQSPRYKVTKRGQDVALRCDPISGHVSLYWYRQALGQGPEFLTYFNYEAQQDKSGLPNDRFSAERPEGSISTLTIQRTEQRDSAMYRCASSLGGGANEQFFGPGTRLTVL.

A remark on this clonotype: One junction end does not reproduce the germline sequence, and a read error may be involved. The chain is built from TRBV27 and TRBJ2-7; possibly TRBD1 or TRBD2 for D (5 bases each). The CDR3 consists of 13 residues. From germline, CDR1 is MNHEY and CDR2 SMNVEV (reference sequence). The CDR3 loop is CASSRDGRYEQCF. CDR3 sequence (DNA): TGTGCCAGCAGCCGGGACGGACGCTACGAGCAGTGCTTC.

There are many counts of this clonotype. The J gene is TRBJ1-6, the V gene TRBV4-1, with D maybe TRBD1 (5 bases). Germline values: CDR1 MGHRA, CDR2 YSYEKL. V lost 5 bases, J lost 11 bases, and 25 bases lay in between. CDR3 length equals 17 residues. CDR3: CASSTQQTGTSHPPLHF. The CDR3 DNA follows: TGCGCCAGCAGCACCCAACAAACCGGGACCTCCCACCCACCCCTCCACTTT.

The chain couples TRBV2 to TRBJ1-1; 7 nucleotides align to TRBD1. The CDR3 has 14 amino acids. J was trimmed by 0 bases and V by 8 bases; bases with no gene match: 6. Germline-derived CDR1 and CDR2 are SNHLY and FYNNEI. The CDR3: CASRGQVMNTEAFF. CDR3 coding DNA: TGTGCCAGCCGAGGACAGGTGATGAACACTGAAGCTTTCTTT.

Ten or more counts support this clonotype. The rearrangement uses TRBV6-1 and TRBJ2-7; D is unresolved. This CDR3 comprises 14 residues. Germline-derived CDR1 and CDR2 are MNHNS and SASEGT. The V end was cut by 7 bases, the J end by 2 bases, with 15 bases between. In DNA, the CDR3 is TGTGCCAGCACCCCGCGGTTCAATCCCTACGAGCAGTACTTC. Translated, it gives CASTPRFNPYEQYF.

The chain employs TRBV7-6 and TRBJ2-2, with D perhaps TRBD2 (6 bases). This CDR3 has 13 residues. The V gene lost 5 bases and the J gene lost 6 bases, with 10 bases spanning the gap. CDR1 and CDR2 from the germline V gene are SGHVS and FNYEAQ. DNA for the CDR3: TGTGCCAGCAGCGGTGGGGGGTCCGGGGAGCTGTTTTTT. This translates into CASSGGGSGELFF.